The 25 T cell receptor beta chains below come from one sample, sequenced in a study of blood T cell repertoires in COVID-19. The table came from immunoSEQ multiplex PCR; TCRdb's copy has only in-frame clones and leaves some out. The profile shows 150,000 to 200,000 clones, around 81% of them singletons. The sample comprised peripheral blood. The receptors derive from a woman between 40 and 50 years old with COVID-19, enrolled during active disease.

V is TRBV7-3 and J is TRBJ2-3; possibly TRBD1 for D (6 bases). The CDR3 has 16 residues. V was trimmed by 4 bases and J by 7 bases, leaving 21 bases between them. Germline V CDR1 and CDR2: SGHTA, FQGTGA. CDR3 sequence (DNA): TGTGCCAGCAGCTCGGTCGGGACAACCCTGCCTAATACGCAGTATTTT. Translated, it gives CASSSVGTTLPNTQYF.

The CDR3 region is CASSYLDRGPGGYTF. DNA of the CDR3: TGTGCCAGCAGTTACCTGGACAGGGGGCCGGGAGGCTACACCTTC. The V gene is TRBV6-2 or TRBV6-3, the J gene TRBJ1-2; 11 bases line up with TRBD1. CDR1 and CDR2 from the germline V gene are MNHEY and SVGEGT. With V trimmed by 2 bases and J by 8 bases, 7 bases remained unmatched. CDR3 length: 15 residues.

The CDR3: CASSERRDRITDTQYF. CDR3 coding DNA: TGTGCCAGCAGTGAACGAAGGGACAGAATTACAGATACGCAGTATTTT. This chain links TRBV6-1 with TRBJ2-3; TRBD1 matches at 7 bases. Trimming took 2 bases from V and 3 from J; bases not matched to a gene: 8. The CDR3 has 16 amino acids. The V gene's germline CDR1 is MNHNS and CDR2 SASEGT.

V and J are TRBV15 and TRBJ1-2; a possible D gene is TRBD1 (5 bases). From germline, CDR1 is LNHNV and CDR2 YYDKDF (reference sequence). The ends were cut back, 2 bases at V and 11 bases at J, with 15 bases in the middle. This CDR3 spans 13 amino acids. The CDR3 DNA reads TGTGCCACCAGCAGATCGCCTAGACAGCAGTACACCTTC. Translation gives CATSRSPRQQYTF. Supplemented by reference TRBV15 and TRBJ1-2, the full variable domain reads DAMVIQNPRYQVTQFGKPVTLSCSQTLNHNVMYWYQQKSSQAPKLLFHYYDKDFNNEADTPDNFQSRRPNTSFCFLDIRSPGLGDTAMYLCATSRSPRQQYTFGSGTRLTVV.

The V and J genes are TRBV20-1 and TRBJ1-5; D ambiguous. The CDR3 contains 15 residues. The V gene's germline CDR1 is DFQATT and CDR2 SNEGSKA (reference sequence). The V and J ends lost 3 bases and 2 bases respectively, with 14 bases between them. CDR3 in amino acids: CSASTPGVGNQPQHF. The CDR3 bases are TGCAGTGCTAGTACTCCCGGGGTCGGCAATCAGCCCCAGCATTTT.

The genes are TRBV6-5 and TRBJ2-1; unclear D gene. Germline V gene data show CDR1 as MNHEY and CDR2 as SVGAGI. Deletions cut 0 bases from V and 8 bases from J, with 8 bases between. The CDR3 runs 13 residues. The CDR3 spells CASSYSSSDEQFF. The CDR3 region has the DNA TGTGCCAGCAGTTACTCTAGCTCGGATGAGCAGTTCTTC.

CDR3 coding DNA: TGTGCCAGCAGCTTAACAGGAAGCAATCAGCCCCAGCATTTT. It codes for CASSLTGSNQPQHF. This sequence joins TRBV7-9 and TRBJ1-5; weak D call: TRBD1 (5 bases). V dropped 2 bases and J dropped 1 base, with 6 bases sitting between them. The CDR3 spans 14 residues. Germline CDR1 is SEHNR and CDR2 is FQNEAQ (reference sequence).

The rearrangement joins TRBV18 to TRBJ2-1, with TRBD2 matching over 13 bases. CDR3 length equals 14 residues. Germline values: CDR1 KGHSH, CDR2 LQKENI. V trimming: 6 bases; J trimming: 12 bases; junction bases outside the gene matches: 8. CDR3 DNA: TGTGCCAGCTCCCCCCGACTAGCGGGGGGCCTGCAGTTCTTC. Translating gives CASSPRLAGGLQFF.

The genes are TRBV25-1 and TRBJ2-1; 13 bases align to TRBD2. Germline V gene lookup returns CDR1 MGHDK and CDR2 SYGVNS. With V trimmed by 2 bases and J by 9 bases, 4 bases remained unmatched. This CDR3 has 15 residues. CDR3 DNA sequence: TGTGCCAGCAGTGAAAGACTAGCGGGGGGAGGTGAGCAGTTCTTC. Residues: CASSERLAGGGEQFF.

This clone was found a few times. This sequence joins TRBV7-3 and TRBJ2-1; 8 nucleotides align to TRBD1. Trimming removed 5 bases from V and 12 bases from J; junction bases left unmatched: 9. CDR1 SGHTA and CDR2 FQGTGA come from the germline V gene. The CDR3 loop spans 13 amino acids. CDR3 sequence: CASSPDRGVGQFF. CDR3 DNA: TGTGCCAGCAGCCCCGACAGGGGAGTAGGGCAGTTCTTC.

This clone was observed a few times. The CDR3 loop is CASGLGQGGTEAFF. CDR3 sequence (DNA): TGTGCTAGTGGTTTGGGACAGGGTGGGACTGAAGCTTTCTTT. V and J are TRBV12-5 and TRBJ1-1; 7 nucleotides agree with TRBD1. Trimming at V came to 1 base and at J to 5 bases, leaving 4 bases not matched to a gene. Per germline, CDR1 LGHNT and CDR2 FRNRAP. This CDR3 region has 14 residues. Full variable domain (outside the CDR3, taken from reference TRBV12-5 and TRBJ1-1): DARVTQTPRHKVTEMGQEVTMRCQPILGHNTVFWYRQTMMQGLELLAYFRNRAPLDDSGMPKDRFSAEMPDATLATLKIQPSEPRDSAVYFCASGLGQGGTEAFFGQGTRLTVV.

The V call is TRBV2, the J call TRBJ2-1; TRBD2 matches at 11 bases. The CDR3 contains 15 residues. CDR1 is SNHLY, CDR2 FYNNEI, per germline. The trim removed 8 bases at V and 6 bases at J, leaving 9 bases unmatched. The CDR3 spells CASRATSGVSNEQFF. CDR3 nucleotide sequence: TGTGCCAGCCGAGCGACTAGCGGGGTGAGCAATGAGCAGTTCTTC. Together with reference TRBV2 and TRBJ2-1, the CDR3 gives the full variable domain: EPEVTQTPSHQVTQMGQEVILRCVPISNHLYFYWYRQILGQKVEFLVSFYNNEISEKSEIFDDQFSVERPDGSNFTLKIRSTKLEDSAMYFCASRATSGVSNEQFFGPGTRLTVL.

CDR3 bases: TGTGCCAGCAGTCCGGGACTAGCGGTAGATACGCAGTATTTT. Protein: CASSPGLAVDTQYF. The V call is TRBV7-9, the J call TRBJ2-3; 11 bases match TRBD2. The CDR3 loop spans 14 amino acids. The V gene's germline CDR1 is SEHNR and CDR2 FQNEAQ (reference sequence). V shed 6 bases, J shed 5 bases, and the junction held 4 bases outside the gene matches.

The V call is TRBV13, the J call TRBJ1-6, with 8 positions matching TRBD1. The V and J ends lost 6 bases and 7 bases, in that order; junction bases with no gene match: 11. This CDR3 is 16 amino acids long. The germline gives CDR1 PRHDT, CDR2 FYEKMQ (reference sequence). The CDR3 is CASRRTRGLRNSPLHF. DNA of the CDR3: TGTGCCAGCAGACGCACCAGGGGGCTCAGGAATTCACCCCTCCACTTT.

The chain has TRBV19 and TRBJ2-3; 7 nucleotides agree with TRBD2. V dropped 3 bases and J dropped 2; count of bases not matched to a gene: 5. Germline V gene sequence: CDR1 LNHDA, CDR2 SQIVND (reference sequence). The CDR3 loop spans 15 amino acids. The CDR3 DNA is TGTGCCAGTAGTATGGCACTAGCGACCACAGATACGCAGTATTTT. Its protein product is CASSMALATTDTQYF.

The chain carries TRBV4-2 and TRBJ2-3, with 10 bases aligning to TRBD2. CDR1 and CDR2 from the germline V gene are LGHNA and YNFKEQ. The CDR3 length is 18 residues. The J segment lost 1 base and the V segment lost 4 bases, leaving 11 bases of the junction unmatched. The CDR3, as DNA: TGTGCCAGCAGCCCCACACTAGCGGGATATGGCGGCACAGATACGCAGTATTTT. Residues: CASSPTLAGYGGTDTQYF.

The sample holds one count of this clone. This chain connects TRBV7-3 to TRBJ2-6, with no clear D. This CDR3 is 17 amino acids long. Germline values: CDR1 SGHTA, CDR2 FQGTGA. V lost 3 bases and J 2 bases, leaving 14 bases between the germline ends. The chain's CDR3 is CASSFPGSSPGANVLTF. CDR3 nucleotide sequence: TGTGCCAGCAGCTTCCCCGGGTCCTCCCCTGGGGCCAACGTCCTGACTTTC.

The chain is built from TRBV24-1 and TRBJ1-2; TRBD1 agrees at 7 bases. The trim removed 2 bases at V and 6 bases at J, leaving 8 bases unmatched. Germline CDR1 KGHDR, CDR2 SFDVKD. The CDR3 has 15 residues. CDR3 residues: CATSDSAGGSDGYTF. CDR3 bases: TGTGCCACCAGTGATTCCGCAGGGGGGAGTGATGGCTACACCTTC.

The CDR3 loop reads CASSPSSGPYEQYF. In DNA form, the CDR3 reads TGTGCCAGCTCCCCCTCTAGCGGCCCCTACGAGCAGTACTTC. The rearrangement uses TRBV18 and TRBJ2-7, with 7 bases aligning to TRBD2. This CDR3 spans 14 amino acids. Germline V gene data show CDR1 as KGHSH and CDR2 as LQKENI. V lost 6 bases, J lost 2 bases, and 7 bases stayed unmatched.

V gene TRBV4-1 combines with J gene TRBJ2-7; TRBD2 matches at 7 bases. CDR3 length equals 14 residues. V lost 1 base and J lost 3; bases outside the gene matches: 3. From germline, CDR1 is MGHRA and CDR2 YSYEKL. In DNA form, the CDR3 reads TGCGCCAGCAGCCAAGGGGGGGGGAACTACGAGCAGTACGTC. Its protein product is CASSQGGGNYEQYV.

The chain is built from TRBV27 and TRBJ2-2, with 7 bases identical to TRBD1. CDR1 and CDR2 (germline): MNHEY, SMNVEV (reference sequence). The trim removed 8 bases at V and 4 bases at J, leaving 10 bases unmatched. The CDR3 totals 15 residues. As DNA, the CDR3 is TGTGCCAGCTGTCAAGACAGGGCCTTCACCGGGGAGCTGTTTTTT. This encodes CASCQDRAFTGELFF.

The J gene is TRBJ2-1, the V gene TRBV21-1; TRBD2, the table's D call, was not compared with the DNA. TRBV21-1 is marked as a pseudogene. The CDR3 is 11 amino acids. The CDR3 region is CASTKLAEQFF. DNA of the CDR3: TGTGCCAGCACAAAACTAGCTGAACAGTTCTTC.

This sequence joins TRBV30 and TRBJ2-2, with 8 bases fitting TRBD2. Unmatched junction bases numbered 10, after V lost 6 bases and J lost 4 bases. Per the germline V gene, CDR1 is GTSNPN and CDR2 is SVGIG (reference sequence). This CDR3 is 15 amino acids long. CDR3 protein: CACLPGGRSTGELFF. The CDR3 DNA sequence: TGTGCCTGTCTCCCGGGGGGGCGGAGCACCGGGGAGCTGTTTTTT.

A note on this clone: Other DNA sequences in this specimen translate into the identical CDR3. This chain's CDR3 is CASSWGGVGQPQHF. CDR3 nucleotides: TGTGCCAGCAGTTGGGGGGGCGTCGGTCAGCCCCAGCATTTT. The V call is TRBV3-1 (or the pseudogene TRBV3-2), the J call TRBJ1-5; D perhaps matches TRBD1 (6 bases). V was cut by 6 bases and J by 6 bases, with 15 bases left in between. The CDR3 sequence is 14 residues long. The germline CDR1 and CDR2 sequences are LGHDT and YNNKEL (reference sequence).

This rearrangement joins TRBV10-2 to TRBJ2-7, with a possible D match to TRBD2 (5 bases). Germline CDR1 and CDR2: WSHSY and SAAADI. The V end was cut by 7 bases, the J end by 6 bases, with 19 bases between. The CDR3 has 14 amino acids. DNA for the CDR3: TGCGCCAGCATCATAGCGCCACGACGTAGCGAGCAGTACTTC. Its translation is CASIIAPRRSEQYF.